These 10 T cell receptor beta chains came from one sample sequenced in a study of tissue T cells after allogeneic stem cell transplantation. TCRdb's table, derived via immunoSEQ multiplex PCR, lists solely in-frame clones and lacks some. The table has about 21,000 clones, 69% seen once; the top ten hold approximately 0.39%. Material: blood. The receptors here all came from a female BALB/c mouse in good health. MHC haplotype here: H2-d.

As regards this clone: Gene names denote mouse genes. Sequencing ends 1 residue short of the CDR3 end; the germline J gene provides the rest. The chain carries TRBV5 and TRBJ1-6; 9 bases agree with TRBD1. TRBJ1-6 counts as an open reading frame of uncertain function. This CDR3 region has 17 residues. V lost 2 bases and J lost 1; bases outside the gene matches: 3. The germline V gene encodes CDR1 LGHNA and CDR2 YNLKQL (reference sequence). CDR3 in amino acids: CASSQTGGASYNSPLYF. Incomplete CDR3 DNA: TGTGCCAGCAGCCAAACAGGGGGCGCCTCCTATAATTCGCCCCTCTAC.

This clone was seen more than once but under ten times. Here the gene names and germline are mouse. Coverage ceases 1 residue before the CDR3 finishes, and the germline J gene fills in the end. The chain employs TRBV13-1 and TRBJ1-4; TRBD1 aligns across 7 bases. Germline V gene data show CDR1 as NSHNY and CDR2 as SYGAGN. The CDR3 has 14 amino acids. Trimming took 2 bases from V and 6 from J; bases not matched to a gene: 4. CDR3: CASSETGDDERLFF. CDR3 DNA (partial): TGTGCCAGCAGTGAAACAGGGGACGACGAAAGATTATTT.

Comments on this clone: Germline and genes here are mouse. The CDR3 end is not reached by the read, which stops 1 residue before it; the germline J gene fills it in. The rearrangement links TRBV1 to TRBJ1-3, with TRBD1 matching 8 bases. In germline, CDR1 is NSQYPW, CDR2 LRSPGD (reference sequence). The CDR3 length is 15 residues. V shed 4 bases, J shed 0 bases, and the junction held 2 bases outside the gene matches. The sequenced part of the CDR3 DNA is TGCACCTGCAGTGAGGACAGGGATTCTGGAAATACGCTCTAT. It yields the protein CTCSEDRDSGNTLY. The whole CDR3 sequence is CTCSEDRDSGNTLYF. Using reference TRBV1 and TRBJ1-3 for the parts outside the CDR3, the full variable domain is VTLLEQNPRWRLVPRGQAVNLRCILKNSQYPWMSWYQQDLQKQLQWLFTLRSPGDKEVKSLPGADYLATRVTDTELRLQVANMSQGRTLYCTCSEDRDSGNTLYFGEGSRLIVV.

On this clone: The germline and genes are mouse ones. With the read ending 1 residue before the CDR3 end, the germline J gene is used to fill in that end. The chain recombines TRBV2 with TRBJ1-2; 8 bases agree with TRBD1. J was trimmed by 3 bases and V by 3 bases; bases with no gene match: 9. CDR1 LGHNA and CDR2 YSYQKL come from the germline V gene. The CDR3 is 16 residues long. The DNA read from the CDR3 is TGTGCCAGCAGCCAGAACCTCAGGGGGCGCGACTCCGACTACACC. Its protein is CASSQNLRGRDSDYT. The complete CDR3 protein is CASSQNLRGRDSDYTF.

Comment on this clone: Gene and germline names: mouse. CDR3 DNA (partial): TGTGCCAGCAGCCCCCCGGGACAGGGGGATAATTCGCCCCTCTAC. Its translation is CASSPPGQGDNSPLY. From start to end, the CDR3 is CASSPPGQGDNSPLYF. The chain carries TRBV2 and TRBJ1-6; 11 bases align to TRBD1. The read comes to an end 1 residue before the CDR3 does, leaving the germline J gene to fill in the end. TRBJ1-6 is treated as an ORF (open reading frame) with a function not yet certain. Germline V gene data show CDR1 as LGHNA and CDR2 as YSYQKL. The CDR3 extends over 16 amino acids. The V segment lost 4 bases and the J segment 5 bases; nucleotides outside the gene matches: 4.

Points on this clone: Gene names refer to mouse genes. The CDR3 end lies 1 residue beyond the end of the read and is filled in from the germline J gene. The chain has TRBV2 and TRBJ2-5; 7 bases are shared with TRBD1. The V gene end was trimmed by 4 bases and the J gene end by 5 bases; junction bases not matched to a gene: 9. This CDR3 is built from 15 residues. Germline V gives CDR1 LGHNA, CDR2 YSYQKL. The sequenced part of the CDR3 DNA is TGTGCCAGCAGCCCCGGACAGGTAATAGGAGACACCCAGTAC. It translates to CASSPGQVIGDTQY. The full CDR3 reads CASSPGQVIGDTQYF.

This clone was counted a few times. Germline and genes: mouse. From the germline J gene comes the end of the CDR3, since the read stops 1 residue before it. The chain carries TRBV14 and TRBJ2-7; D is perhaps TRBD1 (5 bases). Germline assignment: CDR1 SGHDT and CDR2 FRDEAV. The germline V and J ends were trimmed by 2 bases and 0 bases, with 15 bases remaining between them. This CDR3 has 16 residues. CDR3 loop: CASSLPSTESSYEQYF. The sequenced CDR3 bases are TGTGCCAGCAGTTTACCCTCGACAGAAAGCTCCTATGAACAGTAC.

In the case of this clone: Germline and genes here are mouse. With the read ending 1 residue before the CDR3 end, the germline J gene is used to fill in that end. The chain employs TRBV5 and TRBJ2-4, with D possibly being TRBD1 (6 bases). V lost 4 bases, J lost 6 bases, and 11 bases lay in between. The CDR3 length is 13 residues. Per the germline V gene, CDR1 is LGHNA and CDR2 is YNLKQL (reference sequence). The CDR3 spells CASSPGQLNTLYF. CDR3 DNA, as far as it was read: TGTGCCAGCAGCCCCGGACAGTTGAACACCTTGTAC.

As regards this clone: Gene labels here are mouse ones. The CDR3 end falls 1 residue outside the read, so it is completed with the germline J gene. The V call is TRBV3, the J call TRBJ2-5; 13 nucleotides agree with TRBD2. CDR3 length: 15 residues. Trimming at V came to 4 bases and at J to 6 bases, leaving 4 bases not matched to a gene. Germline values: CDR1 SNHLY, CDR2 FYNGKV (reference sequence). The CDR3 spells CASSSDWGGADTQYF. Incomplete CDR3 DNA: TGTGCCAGCAGCTCGGACTGGGGGGGCGCGGACACCCAGTAC.

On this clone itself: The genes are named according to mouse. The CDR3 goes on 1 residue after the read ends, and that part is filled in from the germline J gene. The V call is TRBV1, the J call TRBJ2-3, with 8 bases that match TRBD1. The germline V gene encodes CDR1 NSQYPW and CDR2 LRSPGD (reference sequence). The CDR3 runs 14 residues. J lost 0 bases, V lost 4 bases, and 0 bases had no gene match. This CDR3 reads CTCSGTGSAETLYF. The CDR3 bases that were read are TGCACCTGCAGTGGGACAGGGAGTGCAGAAACGCTGTAT.